The 5 T cell receptor beta chains in this list originate from one sample, sequenced in a study of blood T cell repertoires in COVID-19. Assay: immunoSEQ multiplex PCR; the TCRdb copy retains only in-frame clones and omits some. The table has 75,000 to 95,000 clones, 85% to 90% seen once. The sequencing sample was made of peripheral blood. Receptors were obtained from a human donor in a cohort sampled during active COVID-19.

CDR3 in DNA: TGCGCCAGCAGCCAAGCTGTCTCAGGCTACGAGCAGTACTTC. Translation gives CASSQAVSGYEQYF. The chain joins TRBV4-3 to TRBJ2-7; D gene ambiguous. V was trimmed by 1 base and J by 3 bases, leaving 10 bases between them. Germline V gene sequence: CDR1 LGHNA, CDR2 YSLEER. This CDR3 has 14 residues.

The sample holds one count of this clone. The chain links TRBV19 to TRBJ2-1; perhaps TRBD1 as D (6 bases). The CDR3 covers 14 residues. V was trimmed by 4 bases and J by 5 bases, leaving 12 bases between them. Germline V gives CDR1 LNHDA, CDR2 SQIVND (reference sequence). The CDR3 bases are TGTGCCAGTAGTACACAGGGTTTTAACAATGAGCAGTTCTTC. Translating it yields CASSTQGFNNEQFF.

The chain employs TRBV7-9 and TRBJ1-2, with D tentatively TRBD1 (5 bases). V was clipped by 5 bases and J by 0 bases, with 13 bases between them. Per germline, CDR1 SEHNR and CDR2 FQNEAQ (reference sequence). The CDR3 consists of 15 residues. Here the CDR3 reads CASSQIRQTNYGYTF. CDR3 in DNA: TGTGCCAGCAGCCAGATTCGACAGACTAACTATGGCTACACCTTC.

The chain joins TRBV24-1 to TRBJ2-3; D possibly corresponds to TRBD1 (6 bases). V lost 2 bases to trimming and J lost 2 bases, with 10 bases between them. There are 15 residues in the CDR3. Per the germline V gene, CDR1 is KGHDR and CDR2 is SFDVKD. Here the CDR3 DNA reads TGTGCCACCAGTGATTCCCGGACAGCCACAGATACGCAGTATTTT. Translating it yields CATSDSRTATDTQYF.

The chain has TRBV21-1 and TRBJ2-1; TRBD2 is the table's D call and was not checked against the DNA. TRBV21-1 is designated a pseudogene. The CDR3 contains 23 residues. CDR3 coding DNA: TGTGCCAGCAGCAAACTCTTTCAAAAGGGCGGGAGTTGCGAGGGTAGCTCCTACAATGAGCAGTTCTTC. Its translation is CASSKLFQKGGSCEGSSYNEQFF.